A single sample gave rise to the 32 T cell receptor beta chains below, sequenced in a study of cytomegalovirus exposure and HLA in healthy donors. 60 Vbeta and 13 Jbeta primers were used in PCR. Assay used: immunoSEQ multiplex PCR; TCRdb lists only in-frame clones, some missing. Among about 140,000 clones listed, around 77% were seen once. Sequencing was performed on PBMCs. The receptors were sampled from a woman in her fifties or sixties in good health and CMV-seronegative.

The chain combines TRBV2 with TRBJ2-5; 7 nucleotides match TRBD2. This CDR3 comprises 12 residues. Germline CDR1 and CDR2: SNHLY and FYNNEI. Trimming cost V 4 bases and J 5 bases; bases outside gene matches: 1. The CDR3 region has the DNA TGTGCCAGCAGTGGACTAGCTGAGACCCAGTACTTC. It translates to CASSGLAETQYF.

This sequence joins TRBV12-5 and TRBJ2-7, with a weak D call TRBD2 (6 bases). Per germline, CDR1 LGHNT and CDR2 FRNRAP. The CDR3 length is 14 residues. V gave up 3 bases and J gave up 6 bases, with 15 bases separating them. CDR3 sequence reads: CASGLSGSRPEQYF. The DNA of the CDR3 is TGTGCTAGTGGTTTATCCGGGAGTAGACCCGAGCAGTACTTC.

This clone was seen only a few times. The chain couples TRBV6-5 to TRBJ2-7; 9 positions match TRBD1. Per germline, CDR1 MNHEY and CDR2 SVGAGI. The ends lost 0 bases at V and 4 bases at J; junction bases unmatched: 4. This CDR3 has 15 residues. This CDR3 reads CASSYSRGQGYEQYF. The CDR3, as DNA: TGTGCCAGCAGTTACTCGAGAGGACAGGGGTACGAGCAGTACTTC.

The V gene is TRBV23-1, the J gene TRBJ1-2; 10 nucleotides match TRBD1. TRBV23-1 is marked as an open reading frame, function uncertain. V was pared by 3 bases and J by 8 bases, with 12 bases of the junction left unmatched. The CDR3 sequence is 16 residues long. CDR3 sequence (DNA): TGCGCCAGCAGTCAGGGGGTTGGGGACAGGGGAGTCGGCTACACCTTC. This encodes CASSQGVGDRGVGYTF.

The chain is built from TRBV5-1 and TRBJ2-5; 7 nucleotides align to TRBD1. Trimming at V came to 1 base and at J to 6 bases, leaving 6 bases not matched to a gene. The germline V gene has CDR1 SGHRS and CDR2 YFSETQ. This CDR3 has 14 amino acids. The CDR3 is CASSLMDRGQTQYF. Here the CDR3 DNA reads TGCGCCAGCAGCTTGATGGATAGGGGGCAGACCCAGTACTTC.

V and J are TRBV6-5 and TRBJ1-2; D might be TRBD1 (5 bases). Germline V gene sequence: CDR1 MNHEY, CDR2 SVGAGI. This CDR3 spans 11 amino acids. Trimming left V 8 bases short and J 8 bases short, with 12 bases between. The CDR3 sequence is CASRQGGGYTF. CDR3 coding DNA: TGTGCCAGCCGTCAGGGTGGCGGCTACACCTTC.

This chain joins TRBV29-1 and TRBJ1-3; 9 bases agree with TRBD1. V dropped 0 bases and J dropped 3; count of bases not matched to a gene: 12. From germline, CDR1 is SQVTM and CDR2 ANQGSEA. The CDR3 is 18 amino acids. CDR3 sequence reads: CSVEEAGTGFKVGNTIYF. For the CDR3, the DNA is TGCAGCGTTGAAGAGGCCGGGACAGGGTTCAAGGTTGGAAACACCATATATTTT.

J is TRBJ1-1 and V is TRBV2; D unclear. V gave up 6 bases and J gave up 6 bases, with 17 bases separating them. The CDR3 is made up of 14 amino acids. Germline CDR1 is SNHLY and CDR2 is FYNNEI. CDR3 in DNA: TGTGCCAGCAGCTCCCCGGCGGGCCTCGCTGAAGCTTTCTTT. Protein product: CASSSPAGLAEAFF.

V gene TRBV18 combines with J gene TRBJ2-3; D call uncertain. The CDR3 consists of 14 residues. Deletions cut 3 bases from V and 2 bases from J, with 9 bases between. Germline CDR1 KGHSH, CDR2 LQKENI. The CDR3: CASSPLPHTDTQYF. The CDR3 DNA sequence: TGTGCCAGCTCACCGCTACCCCACACAGATACGCAGTATTTT.

The rearrangement joins TRBV19 to TRBJ1-4; 8 bases match TRBD1. V lost 7 bases to trimming and J lost 8 bases; unmatched junction nucleotides: 12. Germline assignment: CDR1 LNHDA and CDR2 SQIVND (reference sequence). This CDR3 spans 15 amino acids. For the CDR3, the DNA is TGTGCCAGTACCCAGCGTCCAGGGGGCAGGGAAAAACTGTTTTTT. Translated, it gives CASTQRPGGREKLFF. Looking up the rest from reference TRBV19 and TRBJ1-4 gives the full variable domain: DGGITQSPKYLFRKEGQNVTLSCEQNLNHDAMYWYRQDPGQGLRLIYYSQIVNDFQKGDIAEGYSVSREKKESFPLTVTSAQKNPTAFYLCASTQRPGGREKLFFGSGTQLSVL.

There are a few counts of this clone. The rearrangement links TRBV7-6 to TRBJ2-5; TRBD1 aligns across 8 bases. Looked up from germline, CDR1 is SGHVS and CDR2 is FNYEAQ. V was pared by 4 bases and J by 5 bases, with 9 bases of the junction left unmatched. This CDR3 comprises 15 residues. The CDR3: CASSYIDRGQETQYF. The CDR3 bases are TGTGCCAGCAGCTATATCGACAGGGGTCAGGAGACCCAGTACTTC. The full variable domain, with the rest looked up from reference TRBV7-6 and TRBJ2-5, is GAGVSQSPRYKVTKRGQDVALRCDPISGHVSLYWYRQALGQGPEFLTYFNYEAQQDKSGLPNDRFSAERPEGSISTLTIQRTEQRDSAMYRCASSYIDRGQETQYFGPGTRLLVL.

The genes are TRBV4-2 and TRBJ1-2; D is perhaps TRBD1 (5 bases). The germline gives CDR1 LGHNA, CDR2 YNFKEQ. V was trimmed by 0 bases and J by 2 bases, leaving 10 bases between them. The CDR3 sequence is 15 residues long. In DNA, the CDR3 is TGTGCCAGCAGCCAAGAGGGGGGAGGGAACTATGGCTACACCTTC. This sequence encodes CASSQEGGGNYGYTF.

The gene calls are TRBV5-4 and TRBJ1-1; TRBD1 aligns across 7 bases. Germline CDR1 and CDR2: SGHNT and YYREEE (reference sequence). CDR3 length: 14 amino acids. The J segment lost 0 bases and the V segment lost 3 bases, leaving 2 bases of the junction unmatched. CDR3 bases: TGTGCCAGCAGCTGGGACAGAATGAACACTGAAGCTTTCTTT. It encodes CASSWDRMNTEAFF.

This chain joins TRBV5-1 and TRBJ2-5; 8 nucleotides match TRBD2. CDR3 length equals 15 residues. The trim removed 3 bases at V and 3 bases at J, leaving 7 bases unmatched. Germline-derived CDR1 and CDR2 are SGHRS and YFSETQ. The CDR3 region is CASSSERGLEETQYF. The CDR3 coding sequence is TGCGCCAGCAGCTCGGAGCGGGGGTTGGAAGAGACCCAGTACTTC.

This chain uses TRBV10-1 with TRBJ2-1, with 8 bases matching TRBD2. The length of the CDR3 is 17 residues. CDR1 and CDR2 (germline): WNHNN, SYGVQD (reference sequence). V lost 2 bases to trimming and J lost 4 bases; unmatched junction nucleotides: 10. This chain's CDR3 is CASSEAGGVLGYNEQFF. The CDR3 DNA reads TGCGCCAGCAGTGAGGCCGGGGGGGTTCTGGGGTACAATGAGCAGTTCTTC.

The rearrangement uses TRBV7-9 and TRBJ1-6, with D unresolved. The germline V gene encodes CDR1 SEHNR and CDR2 FQNEAQ (reference sequence). The CDR3 runs to 15 residues. The V and J ends lost 5 bases and 9 bases respectively, with 17 bases between them. The CDR3 here is CASSLRPGERSPLHF. CDR3 coding DNA: TGTGCCAGCAGCCTCAGACCTGGGGAGCGTTCACCCCTCCACTTT.

The chain combines TRBV11-2 with TRBJ2-5; D might be TRBD2 (6 bases). Matching the DNA end better, TRBJ2-7 makes the J call doubtful. The CDR3 length is 16 residues. Germline V gene data show CDR1 as SGHAT and CDR2 as FQNNGV. CDR3 DNA sequence: TGTGCCAGCACCACTACTGGTAGGCGGGACTCCTACGAGCAGTACTTC. Protein sequence: CASTTTGRRDSYEQYF.

This clone was counted a few times. The chain carries TRBV6-1 and TRBJ1-2; TRBD1 aligns across 10 bases. CDR3 length equals 14 residues. After removal of 2 bases from V and 6 bases from J, the junction contained 3 bases not matched to a gene. Looked up from germline, CDR1 is MNHNS and CDR2 is SASEGT. CDR3 loop: CASSEIGTGDGYTF. The CDR3 DNA reads as TGTGCCAGCAGTGAAATCGGGACAGGGGATGGCTACACCTTC.

This chain uses TRBV27 with TRBJ2-7; TRBD2 matches 12 bases. Per the germline V gene, CDR1 is MNHEY and CDR2 is SMNVEV (reference sequence). With V trimmed by 5 bases and J by 4 bases, 6 bases remained unmatched. The CDR3 has 15 amino acids. CDR3 region: CASSPRLAGDYEQYF. The CDR3 region has the DNA TGTGCCAGCAGTCCCAGACTAGCGGGGGATTACGAGCAGTACTTC.

V is TRBV5-4 and J is TRBJ2-7, with TRBD2 matching over 7 bases. Germline V gives CDR1 SGHNT, CDR2 YYREEE (reference sequence). CDR3 length: 15 residues. After removal of 0 bases from V and 4 bases from J, the junction contained 7 bases not matched to a gene. The CDR3 protein is CASSLGPGLQYEQYF. CDR3 nucleotides: TGTGCCAGCAGCTTGGGGCCGGGACTACAATACGAGCAGTACTTC.

The chain has TRBV5-1 and TRBJ2-3, with D maybe TRBD1 (6 bases). CDR1 SGHRS and CDR2 YFSETQ come from the germline V gene. This CDR3 region has 14 residues. Deletions cut 2 bases from V and 2 bases from J, with 9 bases between. The CDR3 reads CASSFGQNTDTQYF. DNA for the CDR3: TGCGCCAGCAGCTTCGGACAGAACACAGATACGCAGTATTTT.

The chain is built from TRBV7-9 and TRBJ2-7; possibly TRBD1 for D (6 bases). The CDR3 runs 14 residues. V lost 6 bases, J lost 0 bases, and 12 bases lay in between. Germline-derived CDR1 and CDR2 are SEHNR and FQNEAQ (reference sequence). This chain's CDR3 is CASRPGQTSYEQYF. In DNA form, the CDR3 reads TGTGCCAGCAGACCCGGACAGACCTCCTACGAGCAGTACTTC.

The V gene is TRBV27, the J gene TRBJ2-6; D may be TRBD2 (6 bases). Between the trimmed V and J ends, which lost 0 bases and 2 bases, there was a span of 14 bases. The CDR3 contains 18 residues. Germline lookup yields CDR1 MNHEY and CDR2 SMNVEV (reference sequence). The CDR3 region has the DNA TGTGCCAGCAGTTTATCTAGCGGTCGATTTACTGGGGCCAACGTCCTGACTTTC. Its protein product is CASSLSSGRFTGANVLTF.

This clone was seen once. V usage is TRBV19 and J usage is TRBJ2-1, with a weak D call TRBD1 (5 bases). Germline loops: CDR1 LNHDA, CDR2 SQIVND (reference sequence). V was shortened by 5 bases and J by 3 bases, with 11 bases between the two germline ends. The CDR3 runs to 14 residues. CDR3 loop: CASSSTGGYNEQFF. The CDR3 coding sequence is TGTGCCAGTAGTTCAACAGGCGGCTACAATGAGCAGTTCTTC.

A few counts support this clone. The chain carries TRBV5-1 and TRBJ2-1, with 7 positions matching TRBD2. After removal of 3 bases from V and 7 bases from J, the junction contained 4 bases not matched to a gene. The CDR3 is 13 amino acids. CDR1 is SGHRS, CDR2 YFSETQ, per germline. DNA of the CDR3: TGCGCCAGCAGCTACGATAGCGGGAATGAGCAGTTCTTC. Translation gives CASSYDSGNEQFF.

This clone was counted between two and nine times. J is TRBJ1-1 and V is TRBV5-4; D gene ambiguous. CDR3 length: 13 residues. CDR1 is SGHNT and CDR2 is YYREEE in the germline V gene (reference sequence). V was shortened by 1 base and J by 3 bases, with 7 bases between the two germline ends. CDR3 region: CASSLQVDTEAFF. The DNA for the CDR3 is TGTGCCAGCAGCTTGCAGGTCGACACTGAAGCTTTCTTT.

This chain uses TRBV6-1 with TRBJ1-5; D remains ambiguous. The V end was cut by 4 bases, the J end by 4 bases, with 11 bases between. The CDR3 loop spans 14 amino acids. Looked up from germline, CDR1 is MNHNS and CDR2 is SASEGT. CDR3 sequence: CASSAGQLNQPQHF. For the CDR3, the DNA is TGTGCCAGCAGTGCGGGTCAGTTGAATCAGCCCCAGCATTTT.

The chain joins TRBV7-9 to TRBJ1-1, with D possibly being TRBD1 (5 bases). The CDR3 has 13 residues. Per the germline V gene, CDR1 is SEHNR and CDR2 is FQNEAQ (reference sequence). V lost 4 bases and J 4 bases, leaving 10 bases between the germline ends. The CDR3 sequence is CASSSAGRTEAFF. CDR3 coding DNA: TGTGCCAGCAGCTCCGCAGGGCGCACTGAAGCTTTCTTT.

The sample holds a few counts of this clone. The chain is built from TRBV29-1 and TRBJ2-1, with D possibly TRBD2 on 5 matching bases. The ends were cut back, 4 bases at V and 8 bases at J, with 9 bases in the middle. The CDR3 loop spans 11 amino acids. CDR1 is SQVTM and CDR2 is ANQGSEA in the germline V gene. The CDR3 DNA follows: TGCAGCGTTGTAGAGGGAGATGAGCAGTTCTTC. Residues: CSVVEGDEQFF.

Written as DNA, the CDR3 is TGTGCCAGTAGTATAGCCACCTATCGGGATACGCAGTATTTT. This gives the protein CASSIATYRDTQYF. The V gene is TRBV19, the J gene TRBJ2-3; no clear D gene. This CDR3 has 14 amino acids. Germline V gene sequence: CDR1 LNHDA, CDR2 SQIVND (reference sequence). Trimming removed 1 base from V and 6 bases from J, with 11 bases in between.

V usage is TRBV29-1 and J usage is TRBJ2-5; tentative D call: TRBD2 (5 bases). From germline, CDR1 is SQVTM and CDR2 ANQGSEA. V dropped 5 bases and J dropped 1 base, with 8 bases sitting between them. The CDR3 contains 12 residues. In DNA, the CDR3 is TGCAGCGTTTCGAGCGGCCAAGAGACCCAGTACTTC. Translated, it gives CSVSSGQETQYF.

This clone occurred a few times. This chain connects TRBV11-2 to TRBJ2-5; D is unclear. The germline V gene encodes CDR1 SGHAT and CDR2 FQNNGV. V lost 3 bases, J lost 1 base, and 6 bases lay in between. The CDR3 length is 13 residues. The CDR3 protein is CASSFNSQETQYF. The CDR3 nucleotides are TGTGCCAGCAGCTTTAACAGCCAAGAGACCCAGTACTTC.